The 16 T cell receptor beta chains in this list originate from one sample, sequenced in a study of shared clonotypes between healthy human individuals. TCRdb keeps only in-frame clones here, not all; method: immunoSEQ multiplex PCR. The sample has around 700,000 clones; 72% are singletons. The sequencing sample was made of memory CD4+ T cells sorted from blood. Subset denoted: CD45RA-negative fraction. These receptors were obtained from a woman younger than 45 in good health.

The V call is TRBV10-3, the J call TRBJ1-1, with unresolved D. Trimming took off 6 bases at V and 8 bases at J, with 13 bases between the two ends. The germline gives CDR1 ENHRY, CDR2 SYGVKD. This CDR3 has 12 residues. The CDR3 region has the DNA TGTGCCATCAGCGAACCCCCGGGCGAAGCTTTCTTT. Translation: CAISEPPGEAFF.

The CDR3 sequence is CASSKQGSSYEQYF. In DNA, the CDR3 is TGTGCCAGTAGTAAGCAGGGGAGCTCCTACGAGCAGTACTTC. The chain employs TRBV19 and TRBJ2-7; possible D gene TRBD1, 6 bases. This CDR3 comprises 14 residues. Trimming stripped 4 bases from V and 0 bases from J, with 10 bases between. The germline V gene has CDR1 LNHDA and CDR2 SQIVND (reference sequence).

V is TRBV19 and J is TRBJ2-7, with 8 bases matching TRBD2. This CDR3 contains 15 residues. Trimming cost V 5 bases and J 4 bases; bases outside gene matches: 10. Germline CDR1 LNHDA, CDR2 SQIVND (reference sequence). Here the CDR3 reads CASSVRSGSRYEQYF. The CDR3 DNA reads TGTGCCAGTAGTGTTAGAAGCGGGAGTAGGTACGAGCAGTACTTC. Combining the CDR3 with reference TRBV19 and TRBJ2-7 gives the whole variable domain DGGITQSPKYLFRKEGQNVTLSCEQNLNHDAMYWYRQDPGQGLRLIYYSQIVNDFQKGDIAEGYSVSREKKESFPLTVTSAQKNPTAFYLCASSVRSGSRYEQYFGPGTRLTVT.

The rearrangement uses TRBV6-6 and TRBJ1-6; 7 nucleotides match TRBD1. With 3 bases clipped from V and 14 bases from J, the junction kept 13 bases outside the gene matches. In germline, CDR1 is MNHNY, CDR2 SVGAGI (reference sequence). This CDR3 region has 15 residues. CDR3 DNA: TGTGCCAGCAGTTATCCGGGACAGCTACTTAGGACCCTCCACTTT. Translating it yields CASSYPGQLLRTLHF.

The chain couples TRBV4-2 to TRBJ2-5, with D perhaps matching TRBD1 or TRBD2 (6 bases each). Germline assignment: CDR1 LGHNA and CDR2 YNFKEQ. The ends were cut back, 5 bases at V and 6 bases at J, with 19 bases in the middle. This CDR3 is 15 amino acids long. CDR3 bases: TGTGCCAGCAGCTTGGGGGCGGGTAGCGGACAGACCCAGTACTTC. It is translated as CASSLGAGSGQTQYF.

This chain uses TRBV29-1 with TRBJ1-4; no firm D call. This CDR3 has 13 residues. Germline V gene data show CDR1 as SQVTM and CDR2 as ANQGSEA. The V and J ends lost 6 bases and 10 bases respectively, with 18 bases between them. The CDR3 loop reads CSVTIPGKGKLFF. The CDR3 DNA reads TGCAGCGTAACCATTCCTGGAAAGGGAAAACTGTTTTTT.

This clone was observed once. The chain recombines TRBV6-5 with TRBJ1-5, with D perhaps TRBD1 (5 bases). CDR1 is MNHEY, CDR2 SVGAGI, per germline. Trimming took off 5 bases at V and 0 bases at J, with 11 bases between the two ends. This CDR3 has 15 residues. CDR3 protein: CASSPGGNSNQPQHF. The CDR3 DNA is TGTGCCAGCAGTCCTGGGGGAAATAGCAATCAGCCCCAGCATTTT.

This clone was recorded only once. The rearrangement links TRBV6-1 to TRBJ1-1; D is uncertain. V was pared by 6 bases and J by 5 bases, with 7 bases between. CDR3 length: 11 amino acids. CDR1 is MNHNS, CDR2 SASEGT, per germline. CDR3 protein: CASRWETEAFF. DNA of the CDR3: TGTGCCAGCAGGTGGGAGACTGAAGCTTTCTTT.

There are many counts of this clone. The gene calls are TRBV5-4 and TRBJ1-2; 9 nucleotides agree with TRBD1. The germline V gene has CDR1 SGHNT and CDR2 YYREEE (reference sequence). This CDR3 spans 15 amino acids. After removal of 4 bases from V and 2 bases from J, the junction contained 6 bases not matched to a gene. CDR3 in DNA: TGTGCCAGCAGCACCCGGGACAGGGTGAACTATGGCTACACCTTC. It translates to CASSTRDRVNYGYTF.

J is TRBJ2-3 and V is TRBV5-6; the D gene is possibly TRBD1 (5 bases). V lost 4 bases and J lost 4, with 10 bases in between. Germline V CDR1 and CDR2: SGHDT, YYEEEE. The CDR3 is 13 amino acids. CDR3: CASSRRGPDTQYF. CDR3 bases: TGTGCCAGCAGCCGAAGGGGTCCAGATACGCAGTATTTT.

Written as DNA, the CDR3 is TGTGCCAGCAGCCAAACCAGGTCTGTTGGCAGGGGTAGGTACGAGCAGTACTTC. This translates into CASSQTRSVGRGRYEQYF. The chain joins TRBV14 to TRBJ2-7, with D possibly being TRBD1 (6 bases). The CDR3 length is 18 residues. The V gene lost 2 bases and the J gene lost 4 bases, with 24 bases spanning the gap. Germline V CDR1 and CDR2: SGHDN, FVKESK.

CDR3 sequence: CASSPKREPYNEQFF. The CDR3 nucleotides are TGCGCCAGCAGCCCTAAGCGGGAGCCATACAATGAGCAGTTCTTC. The V gene is TRBV5-1, the J gene TRBJ2-1, with TRBD2 identical over 8 bases. This CDR3 is 15 amino acids long. Losses at the gene ends were 4 bases for V and 4 bases for J; bases not matched to a gene: 7. Per germline, CDR1 SGHRS and CDR2 YFSETQ.

CDR3 amino acids: CASSYSGSRVNEQFF. CDR3 DNA: TGTGCCAGCAGTTACTCGGGTTCAAGGGTCAATGAGCAGTTCTTC. J is TRBJ2-1 and V is TRBV6-5; D remains unclear. The germline V and J ends were trimmed by 0 bases and 6 bases, with 12 bases remaining between them. The CDR3 consists of 15 residues. Germline assignment: CDR1 MNHEY and CDR2 SVGAGI.

This chain links TRBV5-4 with TRBJ2-3; tentative D call: TRBD2 (6 bases). There are 15 residues in the CDR3. Germline CDR1 reads SGHNT; CDR2 reads YYREEE (reference sequence). Deletions cut 4 bases from V and 4 bases from J, with 16 bases between. For the CDR3, the DNA is TGTGCCAGCAGCCCCACCGCGGGGAACGCAGATACGCAGTATTTT. It specifies CASSPTAGNADTQYF.

The rearrangement joins TRBV27 to TRBJ2-7; a weak D match, TRBD1 (6 bases). This CDR3 comprises 14 residues. V shed 5 bases and J shed 3 bases, with 14 bases lying between them. CDR1 is MNHEY and CDR2 is SMNVEV in the germline V gene (reference sequence). Here the CDR3 reads CASSRPGHSYEQYF. The CDR3 bases are TGTGCCAGCAGTCGTCCGGGACATAGCTACGAGCAGTACTTC.

This clone was seen more than once but under ten times. The chain uses TRBV18 and TRBJ1-3; D uncertain. The germline V gene encodes CDR1 KGHSH and CDR2 LQKENI. The CDR3 contains 15 residues. V lost 2 bases, J lost 2 bases, and 10 bases lay in between. CDR3 coding DNA: TGTGCCAGCTCACCAGCATCCATCCCTGGAAACACCATATATTTT. It yields the protein CASSPASIPGNTIYF.